This TCR beta chain was recovered during a study of T cells in tumors after PD-1 blockade (dated by TCRdb to between 2017 and 2020). Background for the entire study: Prior checkpoint blockade, systemic immunosuppressant use, and recent radiotherapy or other anti-cancer therapy within 4 weeks were grounds for patient exclusion. Peripheral blood samples averaged around 120,000 TCR templates (range roughly 22,000-290,000) and about 36,000 unique clonotypes. RECIST version 1.1 was used to evaluate clinical response. To compare blood and tumor clonotypes, bulk TCR sequencing was performed on approximately nine peripheral blood samples from about five patients. Using site-matched tumors from BCC or SCC patients sampled before and after anti-PD-1 therapy, the study carried out paired single-cell RNA and TCR sequencing. Treatment consisted of either cemiplimab 350 mg every 2 weeks or pembrolizumab 200 mg every 3 weeks. Some patients also continued taking vismodegib 150 mg daily during anti-PD-1 treatment. Overall results and qualifications from the work: The source of novel T cell clones was not identified, and lymphoid organs or rare unexpanded clones within the tumor or the tumor periphery could be included among the possible sources. Roughly two fifths of the TCR clonotypes from tumors also showed up in blood, and some novel exhausted tumor clones were present in pre-treatment blood, which suggests peripheral recruitment.

Deep TCRbeta sequencing was performed with the immunoSEQ platform. Concerning the study's data processing: Only productive rearrangements were exported from the immunoSEQ Analyzer for downstream analysis. Bulk TCRbeta clonotypes were assigned T cell phenotypes by matching to single-cell RNA+TCR-seq clones sharing the same TCRbeta sequence. Clone enrichment in tumor was calculated as tumor frequency divided by PBMC frequency from bulk TCR sequencing. GLIPH was used to sort TCRs into specificity groups, which are clusters of distinct TCRs that likely recognize common antigens through shared CDR3 motifs. TCRdb carries this immuneACCESS record with in-frame sequences only. Its versions omit some clonotypes, under half of them owing to an unresolved V gene in the studies checked, with the rest unexplained. That table furnishes V, J and clone size, whereas the DNA furnished D and trimming. Present in this sample are around 51,000 clones, 65% to 85% of which were seen just once. The ten largest account for approximately 4.1% of the sample.

The sample's time point, from its label and the paper: before anti-PD-1 therapy. For bulk TCRbeta sequencing, genomic DNA was extracted from tumor biopsies or peripheral blood, and input amounts ranged from 616 ng to 6,004 ng. Histologically proven advanced or metastatic basal or squamous cell carcinoma was present in all patients, all of whom were poor candidates for surgical resection. The basal cell carcinoma cohort was made up of some ten patients, and bulk tumor TCR sequencing was performed for roughly 8 of these patients. The table lists this clone with a few counts. The antigen this receptor binds is unknown. The sample holds no much larger clone one base away, and base qualities are not on file. The sample in question was PBMCs, obtained before anti-PD-1 treatment. The clonotype originates from a human donor with basal cell carcinoma.

CDR3 region: CASSLGFSGGQETQYF. The sequenced DNA is TGTGCCAGCAGCTTGGGATTTAGCGGGGGGCAAGAGACCCAGTACTTC. This sequence uses TRBV7-2 and TRBJ2-5, with TRBD2 matching 10 junction bases. Unmatched junction bases come to 6, with V trimmed by 3 bases and J by 2 bases. Measured from the cysteine to the phenylalanine, the CDR3 is 16 residues long. Solely the CDR3 DNA is kept, with 48 bases framed from the first base. Taken from the germline V gene, the CDR1 and CDR2 loops are SGHTA and FQGNSA.